This is a list of T cell receptor beta chains from one sample in a study of technical replicates of blood from a few donors. Measured with immunoSEQ multiplex PCR; TCRdb has only the in-frame clones, and not every one. The table has 95,000 to 100,000 clones, approximately 96% seen once. Material for sequencing was T cells isolated from PBMCs. The receptors originated from a human donor in good health. The CDR3 runs from the conserved cysteine through the conserved F or W. A D gene is named only where the DNA matches it firmly. For some rows the clone size is stated as once, few or many, or as a class when expanded; others skip it.

clone size: -; J gene: TRBJ2-3; V gene: TRBV27; D gene: TRBD2; CDR3 DNA: TGTGCCAGCAGTCCCTATAGCGGGAGAGGCCCAGATACGCAGTATTTT; CDR3 protein: CASSPYSGRGPDTQYF
clone size: once; J gene: TRBJ2-4; V gene: TRBV2; D gene: TRBD2; CDR3 DNA: TGTGCCAGCAGTGTTCTAGCGGGGCTAGCCAAAAACATTCAGTACTTC; CDR3 protein: CASSVLAGLAKNIQYF
clone size: -; J gene: TRBJ2-1; V gene: TRBV7-3; D gene: -; CDR3 DNA: TGTGCCAGCAGCCTCGCCGGGATTACTAATGAGCAGTTCTTC; CDR3 protein: CASSLAGITNEQFF
clone size: -; J gene: TRBJ2-5; V gene: TRBV6-1; D gene: -; CDR3 DNA: TGTGCCAGCAGTGATCCCAGCGGCGGCGAAGGGACCCAGTACTTC; CDR3 protein: CASSDPSGGEGTQYF
clone size: -; J gene: TRBJ2-2; V gene: TRBV12-5; D gene: -; CDR3 DNA: TGTGCTAGTGGTTCCCCGGGGGCCGGGGAGCTGTTTTTT; CDR3 protein: CASGSPGAGELFF
clone size: once; J gene: TRBJ2-2; V gene: TRBV5-1; D gene: -; CDR3 DNA: TGCGCCAGCAGTTCTAGCACCGGGGAGCTGTTTTTT; CDR3 protein: CASSSSTGELFF
clone size: -; J gene: TRBJ2-2; V gene: TRBV28; D gene: -; CDR3 DNA: TGTGCCAGCAGCTCCTTCGGGGAGCTGTTTTTT; CDR3 protein: CASSSFGELFF
clone size: -; J gene: TRBJ1-1; V gene: TRBV28; D gene: -; CDR3 DNA: TGTGCCAGCAGTTTCCCGGCAGGGACTAACACTGAAGCTTTCTTT; CDR3 protein: CASSFPAGTNTEAFF
clone size: -; J gene: TRBJ1-5; V gene: TRBV11-2; D gene: -; CDR3 DNA: TGTGCCAGCAGCTTAGGCCAGGGCCCCCTTCAGCCCCAGCATTTT; CDR3 protein: CASSLGQGPLQPQHF
clone size: -; J gene: TRBJ2-3; V gene: TRBV2; D gene: TRBD2; CDR3 DNA: TGTGCCAGCAGTGCCGGGACTAGCGGGAACACAGATACGCAGTATTTT; CDR3 protein: CASSAGTSGNTDTQYF